This T cell receptor (beta chain) was recorded in a study of vaccination and CD4 T cells after COVID-19. Study at large: Nasal swab PCR detected SARS-CoV-2 in convalescent patients, who comprised several mild cases and one severe case.

TCRdb re-derived calls from the PCR reads in MiXCR, one entry per CDR3 protein. The profile covers more than 20,000 distinct CDR3 sequences, with approximately 51% appearing a single time and approximately 1% taken by the ten largest. J gave up 8 bases and V 4 bases, and 11 bases lay outside the gene matches. CDR1 is SGHNT and CDR2 is YYREEE in the germline V gene (reference sequence). The CDR3 has 16 amino acids. The J gene is TRBJ2-2, the V gene TRBV5-4; TRBD2 aligns across 10 bases. This receptor was taken from a human donor who had recovered from COVID-19. Material: CD4+ T cells from blood, obtained before SARS-CoV-2 vaccination. This CDR3 reads CASSAGLAEISGELFF. The CDR3 DNA is TGTGCCAGCAGCGCAGGACTAGCGGAGATTTCTGGGGAGCTGTTTTTT. Combining the CDR3 with reference TRBV5-4 and TRBJ2-2 gives the whole variable domain ETGVTQSPTHLIKTRGQQVTLRCSSQSGHNTVSWYQQALGQGPQFIFQYYREEENGRGNFPPRFSGLQFPNYSSELNVNALELDDSALYLCASSAGLAEISGELFFGEGSRLTVL.